Presented here are 10 T cell receptor beta chains from one specimen sequenced in a study of T cell responses to AZD1222 COVID-19 vaccine. Clones were sequenced by immunoSEQ multiplex PCR, and TCRdb holds only the in-frame ones, with some missing. The sample carries about 130,000 clones, 70% to 90% recorded once. The source was peripheral blood, collected on day 0 of AZD1222 vaccination. The source of these receptors is an adult in good health.

This clone showed up just once. This chain's CDR3 is CASSLGSLTDTQYF. In DNA form, the CDR3 reads TGCGCCAGCAGCTTAGGGTCTCTCACAGATACGCAGTATTTT. The rearrangement links TRBV5-1 to TRBJ2-3; no reliable D call. Per germline, CDR1 SGHRS and CDR2 YFSETQ. Trimming left V 2 bases short and J 2 bases short, with 9 bases between. This CDR3 is built from 14 residues.

This chain connects TRBV29-1 to TRBJ1-1; 7 bases align to TRBD1. Germline CDR1 reads SQVTM; CDR2 reads ANQGSEA. This CDR3 is built from 14 residues. J gave up 0 bases and V 6 bases, and 7 bases lay outside the gene matches. The CDR3 DNA reads as TGCAGCGTCGAAAGGACAGGCATGAACACTGAAGCTTTCTTT. Translation gives CSVERTGMNTEAFF.

This chain connects TRBV5-1 to TRBJ1-3; no clear D gene. The length of the CDR3 is 14 residues. CDR1 is SGHRS and CDR2 is YFSETQ in the germline V gene. V was clipped by 1 base and J by 1 base, with 6 bases between them. The chain's CDR3 is CASSLPGSGNTIYF. The CDR3 nucleotides are TGCGCCAGCAGCTTGCCGGGATCTGGAAACACCATATATTTT. Full variable domain (outside the CDR3, taken from reference TRBV5-1 and TRBJ1-3): KAGVTQTPRYLIKTRGQQVTLSCSPISGHRSVSWYQQTPGQGLQFLFEYFSETQRNKGNFPGRFSGRQFSNSRSEMNVSTLELGDSALYLCASSLPGSGNTIYFGEGSWLTVV.

The rearrangement links TRBV27 to TRBJ1-2; 8 bases are shared with TRBD1. In germline, CDR1 is MNHEY, CDR2 SMNVEV (reference sequence). This CDR3 contains 14 residues. The V and J ends lost 5 bases and 7 bases, in that order; junction bases with no gene match: 9. The CDR3 here is CASSPVTGAGGYTF. For the CDR3, the DNA is TGTGCCAGCAGTCCAGTGACAGGGGCGGGTGGCTACACCTTC.

This clone has only a few counts. The rearrangement links TRBV4-1 to TRBJ1-6, with D possibly TRBD1 on 5 matching bases. The V end lost 1 base, the J end lost 0 bases, and 10 bases lay between the germline ends. The CDR3 loop spans 17 amino acids. Germline lookup yields CDR1 MGHRA and CDR2 YSYEKL. The CDR3 nucleotides read TGCGCCAGCAGCCAAGGGGGGGAGAGCTCCTATAATTCACCCCTCCACTTT. This sequence encodes CASSQGGESSYNSPLHF.

This chain connects TRBV18 to TRBJ2-1; no firm D call. The CDR3 spans 11 residues. Germline assignment: CDR1 KGHSH and CDR2 LQKENI. The V end was cut by 2 bases, the J end by 9 bases, with 5 bases between. The chain's CDR3 is CASSPTIEQFF. Written as DNA, the CDR3 is TGTGCCAGCTCACCAACAATTGAGCAGTTCTTC.

The gene calls are TRBV5-1 and TRBJ1-1; 8 positions agree with TRBD1. V shed 2 bases and J 5 bases; nucleotides not matched to a gene: 8. The CDR3 totals 15 residues. Germline-derived CDR1 and CDR2 are SGHRS and YFSETQ. This CDR3 is CASSLGQGITTEAFF. The CDR3 DNA reads TGCGCCAGCAGCTTAGGACAGGGAATAACAACTGAAGCTTTCTTT.

The chain is built from TRBV5-4 and TRBJ1-3; 8 bases agree with TRBD1. J lost 4 bases, V lost 4 bases, and 7 bases had no gene match. Germline V gene lookup returns CDR1 SGHNT and CDR2 YYREEE (reference sequence). This CDR3 region has 15 residues. CDR3 bases: TGTGCCAGCAGCCCCCGGACAGGGACGGGAAACACCATATATTTT. Its translation is CASSPRTGTGNTIYF.

This clone was counted between two and nine times. The chain carries TRBV25-1 and TRBJ1-1; D is possibly TRBD1 (5 bases). CDR3 length: 17 amino acids. V gave up 5 bases and J gave up 2 bases, with 21 bases separating them. Germline loops: CDR1 MGHDK, CDR2 SYGVNS. This chain's CDR3 is CASSPRRGIRANTEAFF. CDR3 DNA sequence: TGTGCCAGCAGTCCCCGGCGGGGGATTCGGGCCAACACTGAAGCTTTCTTT.

This chain joins TRBV30 and TRBJ1-1; D remains ambiguous. CDR3 length: 13 residues. Trimming took 4 bases from V and 1 from J, leaving 10 bases between them. Germline V gene sequence: CDR1 GTSNPN, CDR2 SVGIG (reference sequence). The CDR3 DNA reads as TGTGCCTGGAAAGTCGTACCGAACACTGAAGCTTTCTTT. Its translation: CAWKVVPNTEAFF.